This TCR beta chain was recovered during a study of blood T cell repertoires in COVID-19. Whole-study context: Sample material is recorded as cDNA or gDNA derived from T cells, B-cell-depleted T cells, or PBMCs.

The trim removed 1 base at V and 5 bases at J, leaving 13 bases unmatched. From germline, CDR1 is SGHTA and CDR2 FQGNSA. The CDR3 spans 17 residues. Source study methods: By means of reference gene primer amplification, nucleated cell counts were estimated. Sequencing was performed with immunoSEQ multiplex PCR; in TCRdb, only in-frame clones are kept and a portion is missing. The V and J calls and clone size come from that table; D and trimming were worked out from the DNA. The data contain hundreds of thousands of clones, over 70% of them singletons. The source of this sequence is a woman between 45 and 65 years old with COVID-19, enrolled during active disease. The J gene is TRBJ2-7, the V gene TRBV7-2; 8 nucleotides match TRBD2. The sequenced sample was peripheral blood. Here the CDR3 reads CASSLEYYREGPDEQYF. The DNA of the CDR3 is TGTGCCAGCAGCTTAGAGTACTACCGGGAGGGCCCGGACGAGCAGTACTTC. Variable domain in full (rest from reference TRBV7-2 and TRBJ2-7): GAGVSQSPSNKVTEKGKDVELRCDPISGHTALYWYRQSLGQGLEFLIYFQGNSAPDKSGLPSDRFSAERTGGSVSTLTIQRTQQEDSAVYLCASSLEYYREGPDEQYFGPGTRLTVT.